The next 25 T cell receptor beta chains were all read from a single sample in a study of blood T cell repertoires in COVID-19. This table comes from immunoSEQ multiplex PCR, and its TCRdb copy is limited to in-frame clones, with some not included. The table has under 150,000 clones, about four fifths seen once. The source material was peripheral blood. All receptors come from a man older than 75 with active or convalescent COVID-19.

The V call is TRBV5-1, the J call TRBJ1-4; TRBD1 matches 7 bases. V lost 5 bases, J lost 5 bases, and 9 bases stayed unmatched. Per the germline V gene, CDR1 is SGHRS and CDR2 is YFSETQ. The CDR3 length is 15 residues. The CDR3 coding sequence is TGCGCCAGCAGGGTAACAGGGGCCCTGAATGAAAAACTGTTTTTT. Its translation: CASRVTGALNEKLFF.

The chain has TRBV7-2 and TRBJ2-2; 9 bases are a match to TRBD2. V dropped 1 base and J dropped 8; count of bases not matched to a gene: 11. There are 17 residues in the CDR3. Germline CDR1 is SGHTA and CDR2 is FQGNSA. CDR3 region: CASSLVFSGGSSGELFF. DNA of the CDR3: TGTGCCAGCAGCTTAGTGTTTAGCGGGGGCTCCTCTGGGGAGCTGTTTTTT.

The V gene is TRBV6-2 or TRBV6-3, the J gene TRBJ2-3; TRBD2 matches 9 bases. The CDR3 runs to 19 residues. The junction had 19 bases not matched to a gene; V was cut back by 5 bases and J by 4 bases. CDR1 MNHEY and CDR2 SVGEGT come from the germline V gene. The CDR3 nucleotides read TGTGCCAGCAGTCTCCACCCCACCTCCGGACTAGCGTGGTCAGATACGCAGTATTTT. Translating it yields CASSLHPTSGLAWSDTQYF.

This CDR3 reads CASSWGGGDSGANVLTF. The CDR3 DNA sequence: TGTGCCAGCAGCTGGGGGGGCGGGGACTCTGGGGCCAACGTCCTGACTTTC. The chain uses TRBV5-6 and TRBJ2-6, with D perhaps TRBD2 (7 bases). V lost 3 bases and J lost 0, with 13 bases in between. CDR3 size: 17 residues. Germline-derived CDR1 and CDR2 are SGHDT and YYEEEE.

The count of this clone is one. The CDR3 spells CASSLTGLGEQFF. The CDR3 nucleotides read TGTGCCAGCAGCCTAACAGGGTTAGGAGAGCAGTTCTTC. The chain recombines TRBV6-4 with TRBJ2-1; D possibly corresponds to TRBD1 (6 bases). CDR3 length: 13 residues. Germline V gene data show CDR1 as MRHNA and CDR2 as SNTAGT. Trimming took 6 bases from V and 10 from J, leaving 16 bases between them.

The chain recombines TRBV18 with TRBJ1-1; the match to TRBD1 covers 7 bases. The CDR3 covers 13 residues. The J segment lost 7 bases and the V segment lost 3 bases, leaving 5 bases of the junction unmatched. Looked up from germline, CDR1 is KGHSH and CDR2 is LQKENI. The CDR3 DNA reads TGTGCCAGCTCACCCCCTGGACAGGATGAAGCTTTCTTT. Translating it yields CASSPPGQDEAFF. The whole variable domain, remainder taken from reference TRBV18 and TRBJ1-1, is NAGVMQNPRHLVRRRGQEARLRCSPMKGHSHVYWYRQLPEEGLKFMVYLQKENIIDESGMPKERFSAEFPKEGPSILRIQQVVRGDSAAYFCASSPPGQDEAFFGQGTRLTVV.

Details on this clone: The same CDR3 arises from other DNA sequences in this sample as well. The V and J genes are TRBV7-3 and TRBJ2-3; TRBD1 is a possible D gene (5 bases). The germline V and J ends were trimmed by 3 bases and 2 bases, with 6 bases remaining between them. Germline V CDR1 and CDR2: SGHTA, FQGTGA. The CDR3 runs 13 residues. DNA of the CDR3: TGTGCCAGCAGCTTGGGGCCCACAGATACGCAGTATTTT. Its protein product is CASSLGPTDTQYF.

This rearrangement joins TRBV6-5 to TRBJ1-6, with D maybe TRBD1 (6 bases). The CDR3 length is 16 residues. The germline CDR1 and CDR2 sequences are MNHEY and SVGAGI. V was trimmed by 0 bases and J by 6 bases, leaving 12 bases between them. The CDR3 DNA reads TGTGCCAGCAGTTACTCGGCCAGGGGCCGTAATTCACCCCTCCACTTT. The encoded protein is CASSYSARGRNSPLHF.

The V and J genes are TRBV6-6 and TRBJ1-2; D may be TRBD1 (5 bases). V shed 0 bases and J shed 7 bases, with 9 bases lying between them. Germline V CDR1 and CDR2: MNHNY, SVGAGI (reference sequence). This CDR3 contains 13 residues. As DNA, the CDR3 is TGTGCCAGCAGTTACTCCGCAGGGTCTGGCTACACCTTC. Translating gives CASSYSAGSGYTF.

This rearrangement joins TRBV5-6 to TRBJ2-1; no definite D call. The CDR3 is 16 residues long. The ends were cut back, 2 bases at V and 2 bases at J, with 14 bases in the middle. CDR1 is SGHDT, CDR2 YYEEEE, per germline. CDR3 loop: CASSFIRGSTYNEQFF. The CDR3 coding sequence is TGTGCCAGCAGCTTCATAAGAGGCAGCACCTACAATGAGCAGTTCTTC.

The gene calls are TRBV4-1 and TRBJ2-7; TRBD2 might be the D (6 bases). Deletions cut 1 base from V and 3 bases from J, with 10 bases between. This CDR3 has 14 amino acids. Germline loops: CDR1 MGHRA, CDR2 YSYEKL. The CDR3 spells CASSQGNGGYEQYF. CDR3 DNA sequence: TGCGCCAGCAGCCAAGGGAACGGGGGCTACGAGCAGTACTTC.

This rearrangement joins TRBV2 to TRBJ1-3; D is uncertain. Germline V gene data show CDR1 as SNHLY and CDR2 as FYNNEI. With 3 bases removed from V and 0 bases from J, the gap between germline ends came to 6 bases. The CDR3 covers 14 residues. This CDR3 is CASSDPSSGNTIYF. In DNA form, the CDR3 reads TGTGCCAGCAGTGACCCGAGCTCTGGAAACACCATATATTTT.

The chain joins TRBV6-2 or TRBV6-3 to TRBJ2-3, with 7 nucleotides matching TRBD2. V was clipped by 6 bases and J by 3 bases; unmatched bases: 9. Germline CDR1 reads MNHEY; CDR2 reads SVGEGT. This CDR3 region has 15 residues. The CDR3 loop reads CASSPRRGSTDTQYF. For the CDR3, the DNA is TGTGCCAGCAGCCCACGGCGGGGGAGTACAGATACGCAGTATTTT.

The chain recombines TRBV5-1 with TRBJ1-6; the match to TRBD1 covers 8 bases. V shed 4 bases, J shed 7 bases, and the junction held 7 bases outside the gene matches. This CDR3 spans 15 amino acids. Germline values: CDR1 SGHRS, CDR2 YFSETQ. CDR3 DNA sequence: TGCGCCAGCAGCCAGATTGGACAGGGCAATTCACCCCTCCACTTT. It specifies CASSQIGQGNSPLHF.

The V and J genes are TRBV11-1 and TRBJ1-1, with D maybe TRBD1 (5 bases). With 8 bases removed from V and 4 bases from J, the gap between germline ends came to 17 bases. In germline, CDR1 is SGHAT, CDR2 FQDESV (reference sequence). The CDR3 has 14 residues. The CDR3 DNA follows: TGTGCCAGCTCCCCCAGGGCAATTCGCACTGAAGCTTTCTTT. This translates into CASSPRAIRTEAFF.

The CDR3, as DNA: TGTGCCAGCTTTAGAGGGACAGATCCACCCTACGAGCAGTACTTC. This encodes CASFRGTDPPYEQYF. The genes are TRBV18 and TRBJ2-7, with 7 nucleotides matching TRBD1. The CDR3 totals 15 residues. After removal of 7 bases from V and 2 bases from J, the junction contained 11 bases not matched to a gene. Germline V CDR1 and CDR2: KGHSH, LQKENI.

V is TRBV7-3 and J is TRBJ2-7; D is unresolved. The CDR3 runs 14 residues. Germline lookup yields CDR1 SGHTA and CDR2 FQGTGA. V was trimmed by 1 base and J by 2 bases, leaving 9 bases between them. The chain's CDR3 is CASSLNGLTYEQYF. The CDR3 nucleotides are TGTGCCAGCAGCTTAAATGGGCTAACCTACGAGCAGTACTTC.

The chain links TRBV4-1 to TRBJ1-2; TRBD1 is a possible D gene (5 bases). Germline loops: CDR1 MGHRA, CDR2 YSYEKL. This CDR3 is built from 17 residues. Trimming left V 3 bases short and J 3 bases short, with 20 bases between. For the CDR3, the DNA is TGCGCCAGCAGCCATTTCGGCGGAGGGGCGCGGGACTATGGCTACACCTTC. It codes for CASSHFGGGARDYGYTF.

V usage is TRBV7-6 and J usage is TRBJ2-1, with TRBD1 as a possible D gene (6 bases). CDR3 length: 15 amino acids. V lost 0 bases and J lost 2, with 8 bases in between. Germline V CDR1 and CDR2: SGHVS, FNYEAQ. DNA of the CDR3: TGTGCCAGCAGCTTAGCACAGGGAGCCTACAATGAGCAGTTCTTC. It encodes CASSLAQGAYNEQFF.

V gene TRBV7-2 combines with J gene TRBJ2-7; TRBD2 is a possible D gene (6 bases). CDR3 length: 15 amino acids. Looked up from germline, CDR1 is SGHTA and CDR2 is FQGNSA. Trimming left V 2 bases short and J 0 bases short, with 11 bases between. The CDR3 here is CASSLSWGVSYEQYF. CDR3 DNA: TGTGCCAGCAGCTTATCGTGGGGGGTCTCCTACGAGCAGTACTTC.

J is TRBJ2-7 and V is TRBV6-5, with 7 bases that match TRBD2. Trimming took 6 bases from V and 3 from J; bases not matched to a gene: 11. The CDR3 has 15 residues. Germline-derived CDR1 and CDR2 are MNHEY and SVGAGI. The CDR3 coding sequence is TGTGCCAGCAGGCCCCCAAAGAGCGGGGTCTACGAGCAGTACTTC. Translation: CASRPPKSGVYEQYF.

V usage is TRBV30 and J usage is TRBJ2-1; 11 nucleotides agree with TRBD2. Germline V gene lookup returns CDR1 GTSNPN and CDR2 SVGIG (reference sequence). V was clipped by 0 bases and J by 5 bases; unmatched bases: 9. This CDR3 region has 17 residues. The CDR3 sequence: CAWSVSRRLAGNNEQFF. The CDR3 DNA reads TGTGCCTGGAGTGTAAGTCGCAGACTAGCGGGGAACAATGAGCAGTTCTTC.

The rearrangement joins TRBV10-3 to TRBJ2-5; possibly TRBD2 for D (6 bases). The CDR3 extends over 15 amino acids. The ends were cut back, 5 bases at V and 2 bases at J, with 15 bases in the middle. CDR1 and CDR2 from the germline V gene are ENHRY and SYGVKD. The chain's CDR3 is CAISTSSVGQETQYF. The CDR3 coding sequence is TGTGCCATCAGTACCTCTAGCGTGGGGCAAGAGACCCAGTACTTC.

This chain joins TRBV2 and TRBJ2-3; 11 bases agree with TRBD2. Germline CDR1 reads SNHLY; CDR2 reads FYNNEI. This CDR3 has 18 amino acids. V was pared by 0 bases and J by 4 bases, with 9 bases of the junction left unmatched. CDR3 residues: CASSEAETSGVVADTQYF. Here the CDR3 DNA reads TGTGCCAGCAGTGAAGCGGAGACTAGCGGGGTCGTGGCAGATACGCAGTATTTT.

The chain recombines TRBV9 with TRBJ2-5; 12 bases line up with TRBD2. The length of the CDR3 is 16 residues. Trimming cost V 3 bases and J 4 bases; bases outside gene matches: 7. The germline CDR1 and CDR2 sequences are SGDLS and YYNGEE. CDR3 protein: CASSGLAGGPGETQYF. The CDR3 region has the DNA TGTGCCAGCAGCGGGCTAGCGGGGGGGCCGGGAGAGACCCAGTACTTC.